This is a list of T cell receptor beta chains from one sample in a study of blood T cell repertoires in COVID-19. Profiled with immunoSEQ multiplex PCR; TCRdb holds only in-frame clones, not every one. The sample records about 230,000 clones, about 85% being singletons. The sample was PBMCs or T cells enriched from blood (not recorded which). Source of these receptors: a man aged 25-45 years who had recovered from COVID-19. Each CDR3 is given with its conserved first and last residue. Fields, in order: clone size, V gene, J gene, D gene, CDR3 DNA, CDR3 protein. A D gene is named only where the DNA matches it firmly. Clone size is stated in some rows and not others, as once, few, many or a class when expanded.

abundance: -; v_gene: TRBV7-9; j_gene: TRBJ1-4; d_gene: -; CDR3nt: TGTGCCATCGAGGTGGCAACTAATGAAAAACTGTTTTTT; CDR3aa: CAIEVATNEKLFF
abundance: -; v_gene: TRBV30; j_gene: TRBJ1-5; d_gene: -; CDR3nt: TGTGCCTGGAGTCGGTCCCCCCTACAGCCCCAGCATTTT; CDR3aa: CAWSRSPLQPQHF
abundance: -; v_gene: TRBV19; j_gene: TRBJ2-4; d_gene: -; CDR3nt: TGTGCCAGTAGTACTGGGGGGGCCAAAAACATTCAGTACTTC; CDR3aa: CASSTGGAKNIQYF
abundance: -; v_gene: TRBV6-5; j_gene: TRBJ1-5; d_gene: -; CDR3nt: TGTGCCAGCAGTTACGAGGGGGGGCAGCCCCAGCATTTT; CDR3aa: CASSYEGGQPQHF
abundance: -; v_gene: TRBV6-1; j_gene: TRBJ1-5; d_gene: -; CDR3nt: TGTGCCAGCAGTGAACTGGGCAGGGGACAGCCCCAGCATTTT; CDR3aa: CASSELGRGQPQHF
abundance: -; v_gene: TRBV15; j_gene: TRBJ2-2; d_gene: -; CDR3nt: TGTGCCACCAGCAGTGTAAACACCGGGGAGCTGTTTTTT; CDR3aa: CATSSVNTGELFF
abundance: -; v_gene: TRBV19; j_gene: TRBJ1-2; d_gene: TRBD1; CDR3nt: TGTGCCAGTAGAACGACAGGGGGCGCTGACTATGGCTACACCTTC; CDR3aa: CASRTTGGADYGYTF
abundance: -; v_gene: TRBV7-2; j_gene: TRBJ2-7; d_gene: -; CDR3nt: TGTGCCAGCAGCGCCCACCAGGGGTTAGTTTCCAACGAGCAGTACTTC; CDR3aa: CASSAHQGLVSNEQYF
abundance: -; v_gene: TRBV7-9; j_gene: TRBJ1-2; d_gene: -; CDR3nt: TGTGCCAGCAGCTTAGCGCAGGTGAACTATGGCTACACCTTC; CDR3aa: CASSLAQVNYGYTF
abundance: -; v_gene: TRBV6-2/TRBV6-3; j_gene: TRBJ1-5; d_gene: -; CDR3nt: TGTGCCAGCAGTTACATCTCCCAGGGGACTAGCAATCAGCCCCAGCATTTT; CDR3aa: CASSYISQGTSNQPQHF
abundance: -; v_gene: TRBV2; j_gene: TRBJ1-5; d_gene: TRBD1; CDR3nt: TGTGCCAGCAGTGAAATGGGACAGGGGCGGCAGCCCCAGCATTTT; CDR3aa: CASSEMGQGRQPQHF
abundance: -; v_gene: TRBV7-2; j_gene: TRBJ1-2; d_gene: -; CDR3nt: TGTGCCAGCAGCTTACAGGGAATCTATGGCTACACCTTC; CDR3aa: CASSLQGIYGYTF
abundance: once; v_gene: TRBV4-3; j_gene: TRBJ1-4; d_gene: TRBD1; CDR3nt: TGCGCCAGCAGCGAAGGACAGGGCCTGGGAGAAAAACTGTTTTTT; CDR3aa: CASSEGQGLGEKLFF
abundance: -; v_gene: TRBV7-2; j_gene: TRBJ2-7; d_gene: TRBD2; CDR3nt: TGTGCCAGCAGCTTCGGACTAGCACGCAACCGACCATACGAGCAGTACTTC; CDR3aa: CASSFGLARNRPYEQYF
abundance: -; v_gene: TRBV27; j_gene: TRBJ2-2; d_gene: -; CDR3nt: TGTGCCAGCAGCCCTACTTGGAGGTCCGGGGAGCTGTTTTTT; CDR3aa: CASSPTWRSGELFF
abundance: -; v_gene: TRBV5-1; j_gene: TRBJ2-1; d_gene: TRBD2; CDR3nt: TGCGCCAGCAGCTTCCCGGGCGGGGGATACAATGAGCAGTTCTTC; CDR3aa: CASSFPGGGYNEQFF
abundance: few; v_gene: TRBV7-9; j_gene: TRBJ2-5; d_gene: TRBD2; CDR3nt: TGTGCCAGCAGTTACGGACTAGCGGGCAACATACGGGAGACCCAGTACTTC; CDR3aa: CASSYGLAGNIRETQYF
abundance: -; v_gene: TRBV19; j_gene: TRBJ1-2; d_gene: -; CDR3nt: TGTGCCAGTAGTAACCACCGTGTTGGGGCCCGGAATAACTATGGCTACACCTTC; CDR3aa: CASSNHRVGARNNYGYTF
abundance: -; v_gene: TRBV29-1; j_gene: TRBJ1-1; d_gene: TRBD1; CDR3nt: TGCAGCGGTTACCGGACAGGGAAAGGGTACACTTTCTTT; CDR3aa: CSGYRTGKGYTFF
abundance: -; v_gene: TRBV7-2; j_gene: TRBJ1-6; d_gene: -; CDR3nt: TGTGCCAGCAGAGAGTGGGAGGGGTATAATTCACCCCTCCACTTT; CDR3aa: CASREWEGYNSPLHF
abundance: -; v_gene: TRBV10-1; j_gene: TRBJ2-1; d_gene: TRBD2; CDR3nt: TGCGCCAGCAGTGAAGCTAGCGGGAGTCGGGATGAGCAGTTCTTC; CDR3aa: CASSEASGSRDEQFF
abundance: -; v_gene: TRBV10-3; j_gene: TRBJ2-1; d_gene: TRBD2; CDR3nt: TGTGCCATCATGACGGCGGGGGGCAATGAGCAGTTCTTC; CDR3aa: CAIMTAGGNEQFF
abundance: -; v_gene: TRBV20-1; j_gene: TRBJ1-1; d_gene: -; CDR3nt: TGCAGTGCTAGTTTGTCTCAGGGAGGCTCTGAAGCTTTCTTT; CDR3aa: CSASLSQGGSEAFF
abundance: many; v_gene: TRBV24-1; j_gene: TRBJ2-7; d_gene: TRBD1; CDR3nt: TGTGCCACCAGTGATTCGGGACAGTGCCACTACGAGCAGTACTTC; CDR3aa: CATSDSGQCHYEQYF
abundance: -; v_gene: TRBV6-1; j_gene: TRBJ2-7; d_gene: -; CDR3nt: TGTGCCAGCAGTGAAGTGGCATCCTACGAGCAGTACTTC; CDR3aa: CASSEVASYEQYF
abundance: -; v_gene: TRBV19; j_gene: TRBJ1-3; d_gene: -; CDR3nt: TGTGCCAGCACCCATGAGGCCGGAAACACCATATATTTT; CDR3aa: CASTHEAGNTIYF
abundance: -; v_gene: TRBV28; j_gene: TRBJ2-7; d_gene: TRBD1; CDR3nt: TGTGCCAGCGCGGTTGACAGGGGCGCCTATTACGAGCAGTACTTC; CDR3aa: CASAVDRGAYYEQYF
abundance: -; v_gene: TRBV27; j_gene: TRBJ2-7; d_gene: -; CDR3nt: TGTGCCAGCAGTCCCCGGGACTCACCCTACGAGCAGTACTTC; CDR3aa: CASSPRDSPYEQYF
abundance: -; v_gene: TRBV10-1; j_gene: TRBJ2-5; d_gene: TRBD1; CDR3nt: TGCGCCAGCAGACAGGGGAAAGAGACCCAGTACTTC; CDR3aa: CASRQGKETQYF
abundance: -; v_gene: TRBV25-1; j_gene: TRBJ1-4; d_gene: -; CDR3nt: TGTGCCAGCAGTGAATCGGACAGAAAACTGTTTTTT; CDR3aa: CASSESDRKLFF
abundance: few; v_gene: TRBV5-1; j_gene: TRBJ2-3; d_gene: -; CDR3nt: TGCGCCAGCAGCTCCCCAGGGACAGATACGCAGTATTTT; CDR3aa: CASSSPGTDTQYF
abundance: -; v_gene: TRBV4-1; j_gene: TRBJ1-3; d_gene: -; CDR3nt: TGCGCCAGCAGCCAAGACCGGTTCTCTGGAAACACCATATATTTT; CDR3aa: CASSQDRFSGNTIYF
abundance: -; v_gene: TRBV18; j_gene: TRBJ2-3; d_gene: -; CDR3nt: TGTGCCAGCTCACCGGAGCCGGATACGCAGTATTTT; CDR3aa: CASSPEPDTQYF
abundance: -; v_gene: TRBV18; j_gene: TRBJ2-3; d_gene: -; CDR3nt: TGTGCCAGCTCACCCCGACAGGAGAGCACAGATACGCAGTATTTT; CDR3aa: CASSPRQESTDTQYF
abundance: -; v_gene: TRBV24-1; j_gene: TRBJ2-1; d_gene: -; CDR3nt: TGTGCCACCAGTGCGGACTCCCTCTACAATGAGCAGTTCTTC; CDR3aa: CATSADSLYNEQFF
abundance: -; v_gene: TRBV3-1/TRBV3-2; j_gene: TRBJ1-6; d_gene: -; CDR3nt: TGTGCCAGCAGCCAAGGAAGGGGTAATTCACCCCTCCACTTT; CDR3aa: CASSQGRGNSPLHF
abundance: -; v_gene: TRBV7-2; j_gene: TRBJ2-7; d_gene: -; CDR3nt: TGTGCCAGCAGCTCCCTTTACGAGCAGTACTTC; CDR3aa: CASSSLYEQYF
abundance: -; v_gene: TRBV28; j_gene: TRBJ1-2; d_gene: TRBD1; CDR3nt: TGTGCCAGCAGTGGCCGGGGACAGGGGGGAGGCTACACCTTC; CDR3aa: CASSGRGQGGGYTF
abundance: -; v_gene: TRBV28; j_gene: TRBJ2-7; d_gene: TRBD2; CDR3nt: TGTGCCAGCAGTCCTGGGGGTGCTAGCGGGAGTTCGAGCGAGCAGTACTTC; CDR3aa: CASSPGGASGSSSEQYF
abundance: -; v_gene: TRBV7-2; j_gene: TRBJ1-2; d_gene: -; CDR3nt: TGTGCCAGCAGCTTCACGGGGAAAACGGACTATGGCTACACCTTC; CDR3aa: CASSFTGKTDYGYTF
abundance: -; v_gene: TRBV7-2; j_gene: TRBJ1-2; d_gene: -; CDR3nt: TGTGCCAGCAGCTATGCATCAAGGGGCCTGGGCTATGGCTACACCTTC; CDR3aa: CASSYASRGLGYGYTF